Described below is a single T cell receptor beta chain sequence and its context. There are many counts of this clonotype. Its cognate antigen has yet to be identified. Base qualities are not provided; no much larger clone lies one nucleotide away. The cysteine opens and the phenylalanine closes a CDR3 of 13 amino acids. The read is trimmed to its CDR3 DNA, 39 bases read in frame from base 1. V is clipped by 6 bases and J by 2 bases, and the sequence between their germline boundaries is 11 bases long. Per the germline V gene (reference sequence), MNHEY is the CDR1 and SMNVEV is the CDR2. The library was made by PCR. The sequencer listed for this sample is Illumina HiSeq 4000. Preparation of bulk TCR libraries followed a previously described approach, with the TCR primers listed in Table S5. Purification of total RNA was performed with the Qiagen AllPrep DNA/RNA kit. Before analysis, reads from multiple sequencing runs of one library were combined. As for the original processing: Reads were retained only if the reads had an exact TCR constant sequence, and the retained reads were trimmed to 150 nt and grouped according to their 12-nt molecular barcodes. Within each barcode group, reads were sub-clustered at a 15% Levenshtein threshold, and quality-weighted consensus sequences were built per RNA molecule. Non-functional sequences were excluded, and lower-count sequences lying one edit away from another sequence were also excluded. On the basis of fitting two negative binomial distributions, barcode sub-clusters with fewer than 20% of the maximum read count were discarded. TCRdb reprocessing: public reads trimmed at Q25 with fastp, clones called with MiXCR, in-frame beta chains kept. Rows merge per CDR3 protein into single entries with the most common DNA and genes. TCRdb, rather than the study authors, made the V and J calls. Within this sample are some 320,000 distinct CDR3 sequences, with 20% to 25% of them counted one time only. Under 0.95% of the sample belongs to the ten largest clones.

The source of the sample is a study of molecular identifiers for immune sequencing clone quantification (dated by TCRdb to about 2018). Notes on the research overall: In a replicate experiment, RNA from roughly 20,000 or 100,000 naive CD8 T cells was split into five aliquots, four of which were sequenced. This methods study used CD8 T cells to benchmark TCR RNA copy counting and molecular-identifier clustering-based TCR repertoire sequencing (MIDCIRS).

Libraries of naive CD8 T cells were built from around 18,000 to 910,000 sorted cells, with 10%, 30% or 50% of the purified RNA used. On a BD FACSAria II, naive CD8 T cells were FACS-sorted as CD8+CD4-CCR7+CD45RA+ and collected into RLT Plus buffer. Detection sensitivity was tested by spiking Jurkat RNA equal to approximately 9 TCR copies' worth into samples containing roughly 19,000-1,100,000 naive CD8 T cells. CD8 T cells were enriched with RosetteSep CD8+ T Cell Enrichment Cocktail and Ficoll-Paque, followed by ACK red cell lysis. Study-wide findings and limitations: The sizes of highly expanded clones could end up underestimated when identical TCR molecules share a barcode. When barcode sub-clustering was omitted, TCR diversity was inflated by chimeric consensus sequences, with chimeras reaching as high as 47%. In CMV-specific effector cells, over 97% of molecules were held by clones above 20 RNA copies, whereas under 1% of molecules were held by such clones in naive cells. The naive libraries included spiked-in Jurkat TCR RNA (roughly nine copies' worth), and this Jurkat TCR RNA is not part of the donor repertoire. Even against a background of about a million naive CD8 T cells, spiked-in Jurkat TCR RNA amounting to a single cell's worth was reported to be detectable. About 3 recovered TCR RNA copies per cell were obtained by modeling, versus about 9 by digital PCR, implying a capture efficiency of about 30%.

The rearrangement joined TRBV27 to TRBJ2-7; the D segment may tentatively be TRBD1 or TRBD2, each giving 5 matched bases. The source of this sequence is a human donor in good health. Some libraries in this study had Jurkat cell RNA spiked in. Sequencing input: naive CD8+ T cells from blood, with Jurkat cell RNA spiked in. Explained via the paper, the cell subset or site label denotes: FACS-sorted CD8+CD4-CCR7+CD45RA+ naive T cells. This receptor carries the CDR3 CASSLRGPYEQYF. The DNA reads TGTGCCAGCAGCTTACGGGGCCCCTACGAGCAGTACTTC.